A single T cell receptor beta chain is shown here with its context. Its target is unknown. Use of 60 Vbeta and 13 Jbeta primers characterized the PCR. Profiling relied on immunoSEQ multiplex PCR, and the TCRdb table lists in-frame clones only, not all of them. The sample shows some 90,000 clones, more than 55% of them seen only once. Germline V gives CDR1 MNHEY, CDR2 SVGAGI. The V end lost 6 bases, the J end lost 2 bases, and 17 bases lay between the germline ends. The CDR3 has 15 residues. The data belong to a study of cytomegalovirus exposure and HLA in healthy donors. The study, taken as a whole, reports: The CMV antigen specificity of a few CMV-associated chains was confirmed through in vitro analysis. TRBV6-2, TRBV6-3 and other indistinguishable V segments were excluded. Researchers counted 180 or so TCR beta chains as cytomegalovirus-associated. Roughly even sequencing depth across donors was the assumption behind the presence/absence analyses.

The chain links TRBV6-5 to TRBJ2-7; tentative D call: TRBD1 (6 bases). Source material: PBMCs. The clonotype comes from a boy aged 10-17 years in good health and CMV-seropositive. The CDR3 region is CASSLGGIPTYEQYF. The CDR3 bases are TGTGCCAGCAGCCTAGGGGGAATTCCGACCTACGAGCAGTACTTC.